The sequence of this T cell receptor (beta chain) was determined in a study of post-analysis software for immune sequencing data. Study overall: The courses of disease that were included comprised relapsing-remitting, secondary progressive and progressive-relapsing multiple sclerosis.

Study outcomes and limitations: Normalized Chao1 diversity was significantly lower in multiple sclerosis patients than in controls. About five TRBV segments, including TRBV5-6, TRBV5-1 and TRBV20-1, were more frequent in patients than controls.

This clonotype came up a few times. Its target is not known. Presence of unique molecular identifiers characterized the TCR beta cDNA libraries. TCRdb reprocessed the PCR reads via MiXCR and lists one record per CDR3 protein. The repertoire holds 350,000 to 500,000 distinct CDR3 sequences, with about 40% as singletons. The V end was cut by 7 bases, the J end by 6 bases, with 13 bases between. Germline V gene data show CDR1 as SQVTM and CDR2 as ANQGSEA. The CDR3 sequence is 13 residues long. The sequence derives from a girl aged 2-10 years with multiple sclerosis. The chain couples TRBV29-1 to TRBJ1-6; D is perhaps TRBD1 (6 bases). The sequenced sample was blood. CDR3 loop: CSAPQGSNSPLHF. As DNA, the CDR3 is TGCAGCGCCCCGCAGGGGTCTAATTCACCCCTCCACTTT.